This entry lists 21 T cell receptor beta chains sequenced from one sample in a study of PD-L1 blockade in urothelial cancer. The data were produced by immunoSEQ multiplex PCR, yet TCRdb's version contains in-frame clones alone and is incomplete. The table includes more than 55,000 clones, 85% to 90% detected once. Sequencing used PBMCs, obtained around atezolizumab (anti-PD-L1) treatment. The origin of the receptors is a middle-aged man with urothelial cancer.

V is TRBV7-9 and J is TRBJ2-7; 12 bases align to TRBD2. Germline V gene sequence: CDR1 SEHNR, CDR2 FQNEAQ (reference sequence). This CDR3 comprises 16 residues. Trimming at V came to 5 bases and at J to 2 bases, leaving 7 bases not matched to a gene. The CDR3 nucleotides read TGTGCCAGCAGCCCGAGGACTAGCGGGGAACCCTACGAGCAGTACTTC. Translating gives CASSPRTSGEPYEQYF.

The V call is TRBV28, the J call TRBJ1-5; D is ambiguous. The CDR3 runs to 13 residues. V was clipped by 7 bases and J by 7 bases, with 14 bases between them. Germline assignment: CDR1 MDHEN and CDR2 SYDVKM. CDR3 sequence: CASMHITGQPQHF. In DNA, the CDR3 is TGTGCCAGCATGCATATCACGGGACAGCCCCAGCATTTT.

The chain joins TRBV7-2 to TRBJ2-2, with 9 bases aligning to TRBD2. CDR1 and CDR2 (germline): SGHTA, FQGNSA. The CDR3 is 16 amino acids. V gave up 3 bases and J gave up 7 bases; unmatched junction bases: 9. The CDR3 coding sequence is TGTGCCAGCAGCTTCGGGCGCGGGAGGGCCGTCGGGGAGCTGTTTTTT. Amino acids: CASSFGRGRAVGELFF.

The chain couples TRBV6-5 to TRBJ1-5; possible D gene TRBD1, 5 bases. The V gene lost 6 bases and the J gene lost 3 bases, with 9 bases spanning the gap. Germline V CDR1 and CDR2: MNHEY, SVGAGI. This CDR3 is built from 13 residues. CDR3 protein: CASRLTVNQPQHF. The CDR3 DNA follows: TGTGCCAGCAGATTGACAGTCAATCAGCCCCAGCATTTT.

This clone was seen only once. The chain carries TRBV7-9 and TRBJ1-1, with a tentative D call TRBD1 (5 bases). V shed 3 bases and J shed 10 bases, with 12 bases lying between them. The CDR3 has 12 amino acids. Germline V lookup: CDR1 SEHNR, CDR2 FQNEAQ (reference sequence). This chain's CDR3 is CASSLGLPGAFF. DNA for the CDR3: TGTGCCAGCAGCTTGGGGCTCCCTGGAGCTTTCTTT.

The CDR3 region is CASSGQGADTQYF. DNA of the CDR3: TGCGCCAGCAGTGGACAGGGGGCAGATACGCAGTATTTT. V gene TRBV5-1 combines with J gene TRBJ2-3, with TRBD1 identical over 10 bases. The trim removed 5 bases at V and 4 bases at J, leaving 1 base unmatched. Germline V gene data show CDR1 as SGHRS and CDR2 as YFSETQ. The CDR3 length is 13 residues.

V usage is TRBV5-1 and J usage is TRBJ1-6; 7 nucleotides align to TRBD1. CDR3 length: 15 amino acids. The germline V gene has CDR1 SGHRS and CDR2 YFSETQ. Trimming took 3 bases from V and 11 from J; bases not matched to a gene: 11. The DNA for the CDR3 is TGCGCCAGCAGCTGGACCCGGGACAGTAGGACACCCCTCCACTTT. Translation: CASSWTRDSRTPLHF.

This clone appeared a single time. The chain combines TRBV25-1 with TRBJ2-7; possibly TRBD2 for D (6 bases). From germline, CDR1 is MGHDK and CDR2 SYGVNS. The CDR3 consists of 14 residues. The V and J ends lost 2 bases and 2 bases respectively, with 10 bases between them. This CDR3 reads CASSETGATYEQYF. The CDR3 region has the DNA TGTGCCAGCAGTGAAACGGGAGCCACCTACGAGCAGTACTTC.

CDR3 in amino acids: CASSVSPRDQETQYF. DNA for the CDR3: TGTGCCAGCAGCGTATCCCCTCGGGACCAAGAGACCCAGTACTTC. The J gene is TRBJ2-5, the V gene TRBV9; no firm D call. The germline V gene has CDR1 SGDLS and CDR2 YYNGEE. This CDR3 contains 15 residues. Trimming stripped 1 base from V and 0 bases from J, with 10 bases between.

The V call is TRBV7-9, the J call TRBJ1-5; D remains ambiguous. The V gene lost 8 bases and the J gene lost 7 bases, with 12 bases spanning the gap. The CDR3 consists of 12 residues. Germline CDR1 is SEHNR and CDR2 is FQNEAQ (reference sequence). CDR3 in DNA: TGTGCCAGCGGACTGGGGAGCCAGCCCCAGCATTTT. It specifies CASGLGSQPQHF. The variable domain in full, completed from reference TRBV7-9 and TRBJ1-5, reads DTGVSQNPRHKITKRGQNVTFRCDPISEHNRLYWYRQTLGQGPEFLTYFQNEAQLEKSRLLSDRFSAERPKGSFSTLEIQRTEQGDSAMYLCASGLGSQPQHFGDGTRLSIL.

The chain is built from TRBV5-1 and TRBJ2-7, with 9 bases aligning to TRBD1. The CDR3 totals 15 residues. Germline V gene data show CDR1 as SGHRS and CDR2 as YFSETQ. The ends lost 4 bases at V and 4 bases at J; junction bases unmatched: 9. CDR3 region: CASSQTDRGFYEQYF. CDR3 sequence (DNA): TGCGCCAGCAGCCAAACGGACAGGGGTTTTTACGAGCAGTACTTC.

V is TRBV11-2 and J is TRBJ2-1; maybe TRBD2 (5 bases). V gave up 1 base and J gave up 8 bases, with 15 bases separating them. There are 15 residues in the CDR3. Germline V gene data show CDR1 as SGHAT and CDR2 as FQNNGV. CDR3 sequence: CASSLVALGSDEQFF. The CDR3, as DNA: TGTGCCAGCAGCTTAGTTGCGCTAGGGAGCGATGAGCAGTTCTTC.

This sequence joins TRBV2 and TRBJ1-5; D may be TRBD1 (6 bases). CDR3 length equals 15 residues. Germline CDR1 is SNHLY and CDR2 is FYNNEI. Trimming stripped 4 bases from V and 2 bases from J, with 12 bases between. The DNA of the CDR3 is TGTGCCAGCAGTGGAAGCAGGGGAGGCAATCAGCCCCAGCATTTT. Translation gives CASSGSRGGNQPQHF.

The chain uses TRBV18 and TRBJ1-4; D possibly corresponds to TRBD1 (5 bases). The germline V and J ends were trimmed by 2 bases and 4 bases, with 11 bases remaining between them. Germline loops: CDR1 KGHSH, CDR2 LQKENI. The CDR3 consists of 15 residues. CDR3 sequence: CASSPTQGLNEKLFF. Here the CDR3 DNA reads TGTGCCAGCTCACCAACCCAGGGACTTAATGAAAAACTGTTTTTT.

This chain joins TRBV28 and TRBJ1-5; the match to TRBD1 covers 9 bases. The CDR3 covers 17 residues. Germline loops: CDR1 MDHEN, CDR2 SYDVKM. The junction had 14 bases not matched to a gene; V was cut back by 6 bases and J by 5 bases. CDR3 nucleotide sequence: TGTGCCAGCAGGGGGTATTTCGGGACAGGGATCGATCAGCCCCAGCATTTT. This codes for CASRGYFGTGIDQPQHF.

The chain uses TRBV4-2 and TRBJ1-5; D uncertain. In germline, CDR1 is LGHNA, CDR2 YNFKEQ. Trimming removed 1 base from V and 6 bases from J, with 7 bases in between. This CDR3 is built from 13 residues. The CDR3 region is CASSQGLSQPQHF. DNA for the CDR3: TGTGCCAGCAGCCAAGGGCTGTCTCAGCCCCAGCATTTT.

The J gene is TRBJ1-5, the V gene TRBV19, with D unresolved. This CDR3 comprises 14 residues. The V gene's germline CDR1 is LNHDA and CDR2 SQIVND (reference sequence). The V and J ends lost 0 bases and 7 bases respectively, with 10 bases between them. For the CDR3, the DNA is TGTGCCAGTAGTATAGATCCCCCCCTCCAGCCCCAGCATTTT. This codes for CASSIDPPLQPQHF.

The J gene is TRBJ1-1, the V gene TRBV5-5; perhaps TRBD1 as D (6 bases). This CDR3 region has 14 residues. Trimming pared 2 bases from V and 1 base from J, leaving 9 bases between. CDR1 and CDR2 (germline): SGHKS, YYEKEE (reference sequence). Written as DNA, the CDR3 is TGTGCCAGCAGCTTAAGGGGGACGAACACTGAAGCTTTCTTT. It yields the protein CASSLRGTNTEAFF.

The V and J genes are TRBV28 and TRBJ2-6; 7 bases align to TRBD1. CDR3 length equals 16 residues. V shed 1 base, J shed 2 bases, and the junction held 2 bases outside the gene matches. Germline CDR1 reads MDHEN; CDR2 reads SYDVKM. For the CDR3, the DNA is TGTGCCAGCAGTTTATCCGACAGGGCTGGGGCCAACGTCCTGACTTTC. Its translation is CASSLSDRAGANVLTF.

The CDR3 DNA reads TGTGCCAGCAGGCAGCACCGGGGACAGGCTCGCTACGAGCAGTACTTC. The encoded protein is CASRQHRGQARYEQYF. The chain is built from TRBV28 and TRBJ2-7; 8 bases are shared with TRBD1. There are 16 residues in the CDR3. Germline V lookup: CDR1 MDHEN, CDR2 SYDVKM. Trimming took 6 bases from V and 3 from J; bases not matched to a gene: 13.

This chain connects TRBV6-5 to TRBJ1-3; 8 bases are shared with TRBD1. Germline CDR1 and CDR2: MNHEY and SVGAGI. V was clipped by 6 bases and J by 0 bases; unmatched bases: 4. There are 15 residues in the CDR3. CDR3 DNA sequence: TGTGCCAGCAGAAAACAGGGGGTCTCTGGAAACACCATATATTTT. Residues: CASRKQGVSGNTIYF.